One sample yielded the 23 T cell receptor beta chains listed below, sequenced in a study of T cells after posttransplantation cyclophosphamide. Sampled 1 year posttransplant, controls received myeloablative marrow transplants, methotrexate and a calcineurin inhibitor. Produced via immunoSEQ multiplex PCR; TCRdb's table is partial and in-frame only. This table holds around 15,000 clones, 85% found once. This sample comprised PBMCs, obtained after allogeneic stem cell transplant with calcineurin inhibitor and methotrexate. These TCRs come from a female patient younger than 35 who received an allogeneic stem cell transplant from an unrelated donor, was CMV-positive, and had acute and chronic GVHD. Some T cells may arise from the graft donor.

The CDR3 here is CASSFGAGAYEQYF. CDR3 DNA sequence: TGTGCCAGCAGCTTTGGAGCGGGAGCGTACGAGCAGTACTTC. The chain employs TRBV11-2 and TRBJ2-7; 8 bases are shared with TRBD2. CDR3 length: 14 residues. The germline V gene encodes CDR1 SGHAT and CDR2 FQNNGV. V dropped 3 bases and J dropped 4; count of bases not matched to a gene: 5.

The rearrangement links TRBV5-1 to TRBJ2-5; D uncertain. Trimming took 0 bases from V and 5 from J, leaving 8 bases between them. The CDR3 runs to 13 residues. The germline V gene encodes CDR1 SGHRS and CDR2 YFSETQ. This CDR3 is CASSLAGLETQYF. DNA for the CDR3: TGCGCCAGCAGCTTGGCCGGTCTGGAGACCCAGTACTTC.

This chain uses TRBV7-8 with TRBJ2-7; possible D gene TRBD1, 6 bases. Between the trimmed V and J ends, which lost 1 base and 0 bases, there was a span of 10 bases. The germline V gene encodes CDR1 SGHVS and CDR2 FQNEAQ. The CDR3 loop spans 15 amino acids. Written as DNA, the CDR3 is TGTGCCAGCAGCTTAGTCAGGGGTACCTCCTACGAGCAGTACTTC. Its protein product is CASSLVRGTSYEQYF.

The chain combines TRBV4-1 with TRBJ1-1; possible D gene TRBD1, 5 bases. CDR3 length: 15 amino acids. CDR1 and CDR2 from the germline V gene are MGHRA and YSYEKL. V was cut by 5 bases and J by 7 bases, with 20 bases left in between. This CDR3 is CASSSRDLATDEAFF. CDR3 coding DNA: TGCGCCAGCAGCTCCCGGGACTTGGCGACGGATGAAGCTTTCTTT.

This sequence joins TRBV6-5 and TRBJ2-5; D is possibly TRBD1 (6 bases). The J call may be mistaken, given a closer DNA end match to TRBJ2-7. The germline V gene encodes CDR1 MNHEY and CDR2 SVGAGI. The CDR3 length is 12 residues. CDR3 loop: CASSQGHGEQYF. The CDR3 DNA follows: TGTGCCAGCAGTCAGGGACACGGCGAGCAGTACTTC.

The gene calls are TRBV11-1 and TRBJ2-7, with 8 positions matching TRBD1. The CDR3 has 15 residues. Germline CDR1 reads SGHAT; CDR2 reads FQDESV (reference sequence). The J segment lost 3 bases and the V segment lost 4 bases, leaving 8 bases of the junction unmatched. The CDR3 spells CASSSYSGQGYEQYF. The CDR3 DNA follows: TGTGCCAGCAGCTCTTATAGTGGACAGGGCTACGAGCAGTACTTC.

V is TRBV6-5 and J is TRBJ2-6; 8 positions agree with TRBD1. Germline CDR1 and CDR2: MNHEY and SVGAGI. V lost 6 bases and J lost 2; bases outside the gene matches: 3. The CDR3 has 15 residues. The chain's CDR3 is CASSGTGPGANVLTF. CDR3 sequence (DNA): TGTGCCAGCAGCGGGACAGGACCTGGGGCCAACGTCCTGACTTTC.

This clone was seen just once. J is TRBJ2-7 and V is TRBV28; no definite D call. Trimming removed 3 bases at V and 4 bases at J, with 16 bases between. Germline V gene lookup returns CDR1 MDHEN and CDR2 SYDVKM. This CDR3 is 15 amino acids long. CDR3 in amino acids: CASSLSSGLPYEQYF. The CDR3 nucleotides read TGTGCCAGCAGTTTGTCCTCAGGTTTACCTTACGAGCAGTACTTC.

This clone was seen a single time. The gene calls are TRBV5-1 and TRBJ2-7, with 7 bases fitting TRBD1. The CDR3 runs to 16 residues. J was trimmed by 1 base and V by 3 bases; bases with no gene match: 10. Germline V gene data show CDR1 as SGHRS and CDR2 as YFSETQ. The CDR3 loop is CASSWTGQARSYEQYF. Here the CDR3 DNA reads TGCGCCAGCAGCTGGACCGGACAGGCAAGATCCTACGAGCAGTACTTC.

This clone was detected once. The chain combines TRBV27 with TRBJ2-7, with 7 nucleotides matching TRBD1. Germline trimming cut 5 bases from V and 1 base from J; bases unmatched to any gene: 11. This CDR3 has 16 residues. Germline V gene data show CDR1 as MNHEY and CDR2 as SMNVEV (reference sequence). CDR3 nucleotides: TGTGCCAGCAGTGTCTCCCTCGGGACAGAATCCTACGAGCAGTACTTC. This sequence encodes CASSVSLGTESYEQYF.

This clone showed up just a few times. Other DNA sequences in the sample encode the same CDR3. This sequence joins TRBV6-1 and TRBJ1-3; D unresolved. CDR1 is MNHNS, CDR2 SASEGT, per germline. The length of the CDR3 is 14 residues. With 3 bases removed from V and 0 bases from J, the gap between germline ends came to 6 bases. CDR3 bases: TGTGCCAGCAGTGACGGTAGCTCTGGAAACACCATATATTTT. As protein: CASSDGSSGNTIYF.

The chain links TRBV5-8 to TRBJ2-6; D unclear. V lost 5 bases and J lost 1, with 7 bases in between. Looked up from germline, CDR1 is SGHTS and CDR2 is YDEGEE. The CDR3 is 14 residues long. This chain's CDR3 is CASRRISGANVLTF. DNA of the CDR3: TGTGCCAGCAGGCGGATTTCTGGGGCCAACGTCCTGACTTTC.

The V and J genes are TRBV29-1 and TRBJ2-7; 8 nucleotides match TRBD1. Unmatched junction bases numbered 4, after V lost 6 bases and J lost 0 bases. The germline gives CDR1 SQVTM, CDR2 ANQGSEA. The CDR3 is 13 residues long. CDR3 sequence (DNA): TGCAGCGTGCGACAGGGGTCCTCCTACGAGCAGTACTTC. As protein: CSVRQGSSYEQYF.

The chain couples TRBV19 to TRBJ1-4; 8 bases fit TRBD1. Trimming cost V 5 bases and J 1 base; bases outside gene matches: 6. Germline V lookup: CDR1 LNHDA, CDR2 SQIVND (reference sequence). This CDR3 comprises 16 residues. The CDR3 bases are TGTGCCAGTAGTGTAGGACAGGGAGGAACTAATGAAAAACTGTTTTTT. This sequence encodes CASSVGQGGTNEKLFF.

DNA for the CDR3: TGCAGCTCCTGGACGGGAGATTATGGCTACACCTTC. It encodes CSSWTGDYGYTF. The gene calls are TRBV29-1 and TRBJ1-2; the D is unclear. CDR3 length: 12 amino acids. V gave up 8 bases and J gave up 5 bases, with 15 bases separating them. Germline CDR1 and CDR2: SQVTM and ANQGSEA.

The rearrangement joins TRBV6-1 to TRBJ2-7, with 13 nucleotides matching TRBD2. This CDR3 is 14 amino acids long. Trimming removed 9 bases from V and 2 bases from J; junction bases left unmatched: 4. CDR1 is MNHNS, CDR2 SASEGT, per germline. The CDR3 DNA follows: TGTGCCAGTCAACTAGCGGGAGGGCCCTACGAGCAGTACTTC. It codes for CASQLAGGPYEQYF.

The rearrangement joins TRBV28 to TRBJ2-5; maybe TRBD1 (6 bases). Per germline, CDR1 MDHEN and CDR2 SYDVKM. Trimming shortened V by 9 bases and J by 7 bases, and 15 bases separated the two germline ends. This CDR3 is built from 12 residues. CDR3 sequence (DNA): TGTGCCAGTACAGGGCTCCGAGGGACCCAGTACTTC. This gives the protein CASTGLRGTQYF.

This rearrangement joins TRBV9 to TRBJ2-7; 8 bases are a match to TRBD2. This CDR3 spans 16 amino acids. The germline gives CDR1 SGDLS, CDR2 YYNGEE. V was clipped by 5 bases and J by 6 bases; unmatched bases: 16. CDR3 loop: CASSDLFSGILGEQYF. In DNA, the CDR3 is TGTGCCAGCAGTGATCTTTTTAGCGGGATTCTAGGCGAGCAGTACTTC.

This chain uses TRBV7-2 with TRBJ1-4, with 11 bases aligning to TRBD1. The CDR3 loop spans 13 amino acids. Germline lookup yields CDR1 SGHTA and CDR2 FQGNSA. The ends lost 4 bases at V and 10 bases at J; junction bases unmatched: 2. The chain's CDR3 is CASSYGTGGKLFF. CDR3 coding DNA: TGTGCCAGCAGCTACGGGACAGGGGGAAAACTGTTTTTT. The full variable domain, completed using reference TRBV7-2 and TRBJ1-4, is GAGVSQSPSNKVTEKGKDVELRCDPISGHTALYWYRQSLGQGLEFLIYFQGNSAPDKSGLPSDRFSAERTGGSVSTLTIQRTQQEDSAVYLCASSYGTGGKLFFGSGTQLSVL.

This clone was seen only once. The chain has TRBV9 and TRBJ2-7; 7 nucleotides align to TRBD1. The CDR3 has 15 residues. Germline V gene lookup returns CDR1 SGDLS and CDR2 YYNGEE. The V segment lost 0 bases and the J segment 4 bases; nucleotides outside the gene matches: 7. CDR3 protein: CASSVGNRGVYEQYF. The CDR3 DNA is TGTGCCAGCAGCGTAGGAAACAGGGGAGTTTACGAGCAGTACTTC.

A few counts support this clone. The CDR3 reads CASSKPRRYTF. For the CDR3, the DNA is TGTGCCAGCAGCAAGCCCCGGCGGTACACCTTC. The gene calls are TRBV21-1 and TRBJ1-2. TRBV21-1 is a documented pseudogene. CDR3 length: 11 amino acids.

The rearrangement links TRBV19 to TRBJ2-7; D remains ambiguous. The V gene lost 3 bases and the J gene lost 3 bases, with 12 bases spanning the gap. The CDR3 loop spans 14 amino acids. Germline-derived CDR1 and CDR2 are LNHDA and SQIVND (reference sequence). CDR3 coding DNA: TGTGCCAGTAGTATGAGTGGTCGAAGCTACGAGCAGTACTTC. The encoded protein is CASSMSGRSYEQYF.

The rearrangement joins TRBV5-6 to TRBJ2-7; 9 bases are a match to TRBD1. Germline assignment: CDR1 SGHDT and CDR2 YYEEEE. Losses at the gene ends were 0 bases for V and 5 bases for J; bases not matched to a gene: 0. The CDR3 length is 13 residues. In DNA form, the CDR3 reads TGTGCCAGCAGCTTGGGGGACAGGGACGAGCAGTACTTC. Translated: CASSLGDRDEQYF. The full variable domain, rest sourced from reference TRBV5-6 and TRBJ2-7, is DAGVTQSPTHLIKTRGQQVTLRCSPKSGHDTVSWYQQALGQGPQFIFQYYEEEERQRGNFPDRFSGHQFPNYSSELNVNALLLGDSALYLCASSLGDRDEQYFGPGTRLTVT.